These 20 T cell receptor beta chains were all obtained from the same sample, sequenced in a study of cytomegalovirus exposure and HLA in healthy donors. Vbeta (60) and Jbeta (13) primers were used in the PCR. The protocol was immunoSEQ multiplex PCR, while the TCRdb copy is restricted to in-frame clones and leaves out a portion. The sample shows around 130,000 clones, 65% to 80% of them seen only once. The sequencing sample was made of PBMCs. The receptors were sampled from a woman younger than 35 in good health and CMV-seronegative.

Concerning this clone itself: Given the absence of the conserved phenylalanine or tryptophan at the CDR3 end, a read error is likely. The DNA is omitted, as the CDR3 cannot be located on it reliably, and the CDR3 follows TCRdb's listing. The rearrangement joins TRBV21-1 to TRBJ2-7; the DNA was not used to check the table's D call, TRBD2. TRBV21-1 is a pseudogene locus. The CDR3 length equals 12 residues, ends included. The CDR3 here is CASSKLRADFYI.

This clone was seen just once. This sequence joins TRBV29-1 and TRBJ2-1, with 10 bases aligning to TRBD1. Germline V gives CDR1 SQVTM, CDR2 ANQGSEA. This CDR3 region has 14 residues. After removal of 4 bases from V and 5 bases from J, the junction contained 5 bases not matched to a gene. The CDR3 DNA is TGCAGCGTTGGGGGACAGGGGACGGACAATGAGCAGTTCTTC. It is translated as CSVGGQGTDNEQFF.

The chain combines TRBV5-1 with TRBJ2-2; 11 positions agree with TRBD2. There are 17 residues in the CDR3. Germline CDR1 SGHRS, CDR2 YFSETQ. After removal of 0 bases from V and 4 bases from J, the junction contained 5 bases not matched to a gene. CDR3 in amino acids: CASSLDVAGGRTGELFF. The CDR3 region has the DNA TGCGCCAGCAGCTTGGACGTAGCGGGAGGGCGCACCGGGGAGCTGTTTTTT.

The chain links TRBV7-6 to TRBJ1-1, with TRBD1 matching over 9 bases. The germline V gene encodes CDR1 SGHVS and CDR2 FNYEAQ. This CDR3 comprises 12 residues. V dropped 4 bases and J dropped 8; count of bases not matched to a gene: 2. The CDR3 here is CASSSGQGEAFF. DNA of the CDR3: TGTGCCAGCAGCTCAGGACAGGGGGAAGCTTTCTTT. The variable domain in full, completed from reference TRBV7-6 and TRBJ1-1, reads GAGVSQSPRYKVTKRGQDVALRCDPISGHVSLYWYRQALGQGPEFLTYFNYEAQQDKSGLPNDRFSAERPEGSISTLTIQRTEQRDSAMYRCASSSGQGEAFFGQGTRLTVV.

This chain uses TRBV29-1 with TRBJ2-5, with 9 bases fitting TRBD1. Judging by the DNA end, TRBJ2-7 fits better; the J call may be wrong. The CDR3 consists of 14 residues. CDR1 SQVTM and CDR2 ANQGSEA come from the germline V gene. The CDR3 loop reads CSVLPGTGRYEQYF. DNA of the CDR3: TGCAGCGTTCTTCCCGGGACAGGGAGGTACGAGCAGTACTTC.

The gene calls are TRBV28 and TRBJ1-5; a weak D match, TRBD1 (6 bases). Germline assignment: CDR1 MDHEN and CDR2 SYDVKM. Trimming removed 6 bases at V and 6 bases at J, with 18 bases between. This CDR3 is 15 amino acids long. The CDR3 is CASSRLEGGSQPQHF. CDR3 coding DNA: TGTGCCAGCAGCCGGTTAGAAGGGGGAAGTCAGCCCCAGCATTTT.

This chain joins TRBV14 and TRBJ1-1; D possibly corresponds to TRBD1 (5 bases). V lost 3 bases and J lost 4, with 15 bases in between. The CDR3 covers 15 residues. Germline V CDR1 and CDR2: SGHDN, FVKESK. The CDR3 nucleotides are TGTGCCAGCAGCCACTTAGACAGTCCCCCCACTGAAGCTTTCTTT. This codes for CASSHLDSPPTEAFF.

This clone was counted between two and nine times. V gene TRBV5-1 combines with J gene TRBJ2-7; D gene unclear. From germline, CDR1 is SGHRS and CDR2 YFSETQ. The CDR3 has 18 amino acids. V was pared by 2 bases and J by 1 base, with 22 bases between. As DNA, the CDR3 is TGCGCCAGCAGCTTCTCTAGGTCAACTACTCGGTCGTCCTACGAGCAGTACTTC. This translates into CASSFSRSTTRSSYEQYF.

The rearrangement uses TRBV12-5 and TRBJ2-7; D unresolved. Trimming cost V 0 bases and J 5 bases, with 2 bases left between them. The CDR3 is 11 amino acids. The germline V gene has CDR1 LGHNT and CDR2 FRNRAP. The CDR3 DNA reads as TGTGCTAGTGGTTTGGTCAACGAGCAGTACTTC. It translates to CASGLVNEQYF.

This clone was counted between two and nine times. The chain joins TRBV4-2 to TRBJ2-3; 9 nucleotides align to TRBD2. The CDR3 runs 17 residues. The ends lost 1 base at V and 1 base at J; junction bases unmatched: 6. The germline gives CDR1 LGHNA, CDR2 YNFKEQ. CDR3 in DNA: TGTGCCAGCAGCCAAGGATGGCGGGAGGGTGGCACAGATACGCAGTATTTT. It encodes CASSQGWREGGTDTQYF.

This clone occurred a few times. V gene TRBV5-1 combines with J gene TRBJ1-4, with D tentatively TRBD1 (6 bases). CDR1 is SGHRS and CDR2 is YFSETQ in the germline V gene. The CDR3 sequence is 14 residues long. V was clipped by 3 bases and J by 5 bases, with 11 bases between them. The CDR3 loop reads CASSSDRSNEKLFF. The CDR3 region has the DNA TGCGCCAGCAGCTCAGACAGGTCAAATGAAAAACTGTTTTTT.

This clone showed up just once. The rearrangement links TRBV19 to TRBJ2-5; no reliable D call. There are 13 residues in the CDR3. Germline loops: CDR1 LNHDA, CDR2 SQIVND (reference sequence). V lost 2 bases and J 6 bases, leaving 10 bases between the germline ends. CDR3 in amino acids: CASSIPPVKTQYF. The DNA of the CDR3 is TGTGCCAGTAGTATACCCCCGGTCAAGACCCAGTACTTC.

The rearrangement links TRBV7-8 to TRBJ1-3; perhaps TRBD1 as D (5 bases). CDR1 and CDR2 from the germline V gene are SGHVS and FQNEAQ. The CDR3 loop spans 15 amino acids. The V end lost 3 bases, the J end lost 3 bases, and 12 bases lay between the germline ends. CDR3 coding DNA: TGTGCCAGCAGCTTCCGGGGGTATAATGGAAACACCATATATTTT. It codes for CASSFRGYNGNTIYF.

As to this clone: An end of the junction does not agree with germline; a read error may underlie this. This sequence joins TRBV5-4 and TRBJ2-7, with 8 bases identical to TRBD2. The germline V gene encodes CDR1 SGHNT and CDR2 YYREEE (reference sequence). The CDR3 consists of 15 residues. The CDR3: CASSPGGPISSEQYF. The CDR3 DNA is TGTGCCAGCAGCCCGGGAGGGCCGATCTCCTCCGAGCAGTACTTC.

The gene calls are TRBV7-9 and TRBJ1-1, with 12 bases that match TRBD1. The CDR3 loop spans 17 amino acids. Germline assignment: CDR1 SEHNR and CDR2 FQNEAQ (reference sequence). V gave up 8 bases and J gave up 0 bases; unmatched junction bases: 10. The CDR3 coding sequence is TGTGCCAGCCAGCGGGGGGGACAGGGGGCTGTGAACACTGAAGCTTTCTTT. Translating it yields CASQRGGQGAVNTEAFF.

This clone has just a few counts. The DNA of the CDR3 is TGCGCCAGCAGCCAATTTGTACAGAATACAGATACGCAGTATTTT. Protein product: CASSQFVQNTDTQYF. The V and J genes are TRBV4-1 and TRBJ2-3; D call uncertain. CDR1 and CDR2 (germline): MGHRA, YSYEKL. The V end was cut by 2 bases, the J end by 3 bases, with 12 bases between. The CDR3 runs to 15 residues.

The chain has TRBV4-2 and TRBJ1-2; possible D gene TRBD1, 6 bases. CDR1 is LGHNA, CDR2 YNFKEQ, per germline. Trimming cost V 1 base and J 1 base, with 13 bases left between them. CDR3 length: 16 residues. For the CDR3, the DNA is TGTGCCAGCAGCCAAGGTCCTCGGACAGATAACTATGGCTACACCTTC. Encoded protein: CASSQGPRTDNYGYTF.

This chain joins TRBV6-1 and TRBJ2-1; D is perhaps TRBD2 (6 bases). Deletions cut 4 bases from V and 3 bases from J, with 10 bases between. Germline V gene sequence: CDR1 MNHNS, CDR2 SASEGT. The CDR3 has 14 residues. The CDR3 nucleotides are TGTGCCAGCAGTGGGGTAGCGGACTACAATGAGCAGTTCTTC. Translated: CASSGVADYNEQFF.

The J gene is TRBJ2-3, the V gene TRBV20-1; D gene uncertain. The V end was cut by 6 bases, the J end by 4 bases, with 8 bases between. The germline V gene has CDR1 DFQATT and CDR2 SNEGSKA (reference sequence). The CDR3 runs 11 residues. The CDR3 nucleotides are TGCAGTGCGCCTAATCCAGATACGCAGTATTTT. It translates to CSAPNPDTQYF.

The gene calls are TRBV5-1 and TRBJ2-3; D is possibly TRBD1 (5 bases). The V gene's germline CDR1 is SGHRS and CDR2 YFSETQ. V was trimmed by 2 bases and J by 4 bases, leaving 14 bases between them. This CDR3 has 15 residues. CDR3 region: CASSLNAGHPDTQYF. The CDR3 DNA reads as TGCGCCAGCAGCTTAAATGCAGGGCACCCAGATACGCAGTATTTT.